This is a list of T cell receptor beta chains from one sample in a study of blood T cell repertoires in COVID-19. The method was immunoSEQ multiplex PCR; TCRdb's version includes in-frame clones alone and lacks a portion of them. Here the sample spans fewer than 100,000 clones, around 75% being singletons. Input material: peripheral blood. These receptors were collected from a man aged 70 or older with acute or convalescent COVID-19. CDR3s include the opening cysteine and the closing phenylalanine or tryptophan. A D gene is named only where the DNA matches it firmly. Clone size is given for some rows only: seen once, a few or many times, or a class if the clone is expanded.

>TRBJ2-3|TRBV28|TRBD2|many
CASSSWRETGTDTQYF
TGTGCCAGCAGTTCCTGGCGGGAGACTGGCACAGATACGCAGTATTTT
>TRBJ2-5|TRBV10-3|TRBD1|.
CAISDRDRGEETQYF
TGTGCCATCAGCGACCGGGACAGGGGGGAAGAGACCCAGTACTTC
>TRBJ2-5|TRBV21-1|.|.
CASSNTLGEETQYF
TGTGCCAGCAGCAACACCTTAGGAGAAGAGACCCAGTACTTC
>TRBJ2-1|TRBV6-4|.|.
CASSVGASSYNEQFF
TGTGCCAGCAGTGTGGGCGCGAGCTCCTACAATGAGCAGTTCTTC
>TRBJ1-2|TRBV10-3|.|.
CAITEGGASNYGYTF
TGTGCCATCACGGAGGGAGGGGCCTCTAACTATGGCTACACCTTC
>TRBJ2-7|TRBV27|TRBD1|once
CASSPLDRAILLEQYF
TGTGCCAGCAGTCCCTTGGACAGGGCCATCCTCCTCGAGCAGTACTTC
>TRBJ2-1|TRBV5-4|.|.
CASSLSRGGEPSNEQFF
TGTGCCAGCAGCTTAAGTCGGGGCGGGGAGCCTTCTAATGAGCAGTTCTTC
>TRBJ2-7|TRBV7-9|.|.
CASSFGGDYEQYF
TGTGCCAGCAGCTTTGGAGGGGACTACGAGCAGTACTTC
>TRBJ1-2|TRBV6-6|TRBD1|many
CASSWTGEGYTF
TGTGCCAGCAGTTGGACAGGGGAGGGCTACACCTTC
>TRBJ2-2|TRBV24-1|TRBD2|.
CATSDPGLGNGELFF
TGTGCCACCAGTGACCCCGGACTAGGGAACGGGGAGCTGTTTTTT
>TRBJ2-2|TRBV18|TRBD2|.
CASSPRSGRAGELFF
TGTGCCAGCTCACCACGGAGCGGGAGGGCCGGGGAGCTGTTTTTT
>TRBJ1-2|TRBV30|.|.
CAWSSGSIYGYTF
TGTGCCTGGAGTTCGGGAAGTATCTATGGCTACACCTTC
>TRBJ2-5|TRBV5-1|TRBD1|.
CASSSLTGVGETQYF
TGCGCCAGCAGCTCGCTCACAGGGGTTGGAGAGACCCAGTACTTC
>TRBJ2-1|TRBV11-3|.|many
CASSLGAFGYNEQFF
TGTGCCAGCAGCTTAGGAGCGTTCGGCTACAATGAGCAGTTCTTC
>TRBJ2-5|TRBV24-1|TRBD1|.
CATSDTRDRPRETQYF
TGTGCCACCAGCGACACGAGGGACAGGCCCCGAGAGACCCAGTACTTC
>TRBJ2-2|TRBV24-1|.|.
CATSNGALNTGELFF
TGTGCCACCAGTAATGGGGCCCTGAACACCGGGGAGCTGTTTTTT
>TRBJ1-2|TRBV25-1|.|.
CASSDGGIYGYTF
TGTGCCAGCAGTGACGGAGGGATCTATGGCTACACCTTC
>TRBJ2-1|TRBV5-5|TRBD1|.
CASSFLGTGTANEQFF
TGTGCCAGCAGCTTCTTAGGGACAGGTACCGCGAATGAGCAGTTCTTC
>TRBJ2-1|TRBV6-5|TRBD2|.
CASTGASGRGNEQFF
TGTGCCAGCACCGGGGCTAGCGGGCGAGGGAATGAGCAGTTCTTC
>TRBJ2-3|TRBV18|TRBD2|once
CASSGLAGLSTDTQYF
TGTGCCAGCTCGGGACTAGCGGGTCTCAGCACAGATACGCAGTATTTT
>TRBJ2-2|TRBV3-1/TRBV3-2|.|once
CASSHLSPGELFF
TGTGCCAGCAGCCATCTCTCCCCCGGGGAGCTGTTTTTT
>TRBJ2-6|TRBV19|.|.
CASSPGYGANVLTF
TGTGCCAGTAGTCCAGGGTATGGGGCCAACGTCCTGACTTTC
>TRBJ1-3|TRBV7-3|TRBD1|.
CASSNDRGLGNTIYF
TGTGCCAGCAGTAATGACAGGGGGCTTGGAAACACCATATATTTT
>TRBJ2-1|TRBV28|TRBD2|few
CASRSPSAGVYNEQFF
TGTGCCAGCAGGTCCCCCTCAGCGGGGGTCTACAATGAGCAGTTCTTC
>TRBJ2-3|TRBV18|TRBD1|.
CASSPALTGSTDTQYF
TGTGCCAGCTCACCTGCCTTGACAGGGAGCACAGATACGCAGTATTTT
>TRBJ2-2|TRBV5-6|TRBD2|.
CASSLGLAGAPTGELFF
TGTGCCAGCAGCTTGGGACTAGCGGGAGCCCCCACCGGGGAGCTGTTTTTT
>TRBJ2-5|TRBV4-1|.|.
CASSQELTGIQETQYF
TGCGCCAGCAGCCAAGAACTCACGGGGATACAAGAGACCCAGTACTTC
>TRBJ2-1|TRBV19|.|.
CASSLDTGSYNEQFF
TGTGCCAGTAGCTTGGATACAGGGTCCTACAATGAGCAGTTCTTC
>TRBJ2-2|TRBV7-3|.|.
CASSFQEAAANTGELFF
TGTGCCAGCAGCTTTCAAGAGGCGGCCGCGAACACCGGGGAGCTGTTTTTT
>TRBJ2-3|TRBV30|TRBD1|once
CAWANWDRSTDTQYF
TGTGCCTGGGCAAACTGGGACAGAAGCACAGATACGCAGTATTTT
>TRBJ2-7|TRBV24-1|TRBD2|.
CATSDNSGGRSYEQYF
TGTGCCACCAGTGACAATAGCGGGGGCCGATCCTACGAGCAGTACTTC
>TRBJ2-2|TRBV7-2|.|.
CASSLAPVSAGTGELFF
TGTGCCAGCAGCTTAGCTCCCGTCAGCGCCGGGACCGGGGAGCTGTTTTTT
>TRBJ2-7|TRBV19|.|few
CASSIGGSRRAPYEQYF
TGTGCCAGTAGTATTGGGGGGTCGAGACGGGCCCCCTACGAGCAGTACTTC
>TRBJ1-1|TRBV6-5|TRBD1|.
CASRDRGTEAFF
TGTGCCAGCCGGGACAGGGGGACTGAAGCTTTCTTT
>TRBJ2-5|TRBV7-9|TRBD2|.
CASSLGTSHKETQYF
TGTGCCAGCAGCTTAGGGACTAGTCATAAAGAGACCCAGTACTTC
>TRBJ1-2|TRBV1|.|.
CTSSYLPGRGGYGYTF
TGCACCAGCAGCTATCTCCCCGGGAGGGGCGGCTATGGCTACACCTTC
>TRBJ2-2|TRBV7-8|TRBD1|.
CASSRGQGTGELFF
TGTGCCAGCAGCCGAGGACAGGGCACCGGGGAGCTGTTTTTT
>TRBJ2-3|TRBV4-1|.|once
CASSNVRTSSTDTQYF
TGCGCCAGCAGTAACGTTCGAACTAGCAGCACAGATACGCAGTATTTT
>TRBJ2-7|TRBV30|.|once
CACLLRTVWREQYF
TGTGCCTGCCTTCTTCGGACGGTCTGGAGGGAGCAGTACTTC
>TRBJ2-1|TRBV3-1/TRBV3-2|.|.
CASSQGAGKYEQFF
TGTGCCAGCAGCCAAGGAGCAGGGAAGTATGAGCAGTTCTTC
>TRBJ2-6|TRBV5-6|.|many
CASSLVSGLSIGANVLTF
TGTGCCAGCAGCTTGGTGTCAGGGCTATCAATCGGGGCCAACGTCCTGACTTTC
>TRBJ2-1|TRBV7-3|.|.
CASSTQPSSSLGYNEQFF
TGTGCCAGCAGCACCCAACCTTCTAGCAGTCTGGGATACAATGAGCAGTTCTTC
>TRBJ2-3|TRBV24-1|.|.
CATSHGWTDTQYF
TGTGCCACCAGTCACGGGTGGACAGATACGCAGTATTTT
>TRBJ2-3|TRBV28|.|.
CASSTSSANSDTQYF
TGTGCCAGCAGTACTAGCAGTGCTAATTCAGATACGCAGTATTTT